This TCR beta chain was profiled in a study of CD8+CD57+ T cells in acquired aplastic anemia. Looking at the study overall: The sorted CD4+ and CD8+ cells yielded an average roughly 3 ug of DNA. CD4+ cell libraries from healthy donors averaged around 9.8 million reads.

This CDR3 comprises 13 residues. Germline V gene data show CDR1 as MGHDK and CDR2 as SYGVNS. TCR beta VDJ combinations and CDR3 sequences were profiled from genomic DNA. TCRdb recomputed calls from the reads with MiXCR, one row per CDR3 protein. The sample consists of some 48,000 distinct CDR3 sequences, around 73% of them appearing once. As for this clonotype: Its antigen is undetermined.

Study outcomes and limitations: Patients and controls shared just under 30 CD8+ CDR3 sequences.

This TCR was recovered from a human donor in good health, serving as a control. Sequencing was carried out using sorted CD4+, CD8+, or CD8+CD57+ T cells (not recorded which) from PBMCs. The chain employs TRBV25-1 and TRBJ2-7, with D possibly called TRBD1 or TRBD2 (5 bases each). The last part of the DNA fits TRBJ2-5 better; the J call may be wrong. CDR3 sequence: CATSERGWQTQYF. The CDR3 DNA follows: TGTGCCACCAGCGAGAGGGGTTGGCAGACCCAGTACTTC.